These 32 T cell receptor beta chains originate from one sample sequenced in a study of blood T cell repertoires in COVID-19. The assay was immunoSEQ multiplex PCR, and TCRdb's table has in-frame clones only and misses some. The sample lists 150,000 or so clones, roughly four fifths seen once, with 22% in the top ten. Sequencing input: peripheral blood. Receptors originate from a woman of 80 years or more with acute or convalescent COVID-19.

V gene TRBV10-2 combines with J gene TRBJ2-7; perhaps TRBD2 as D (7 bases). The CDR3 length is 15 residues. With 5 bases removed from V and 3 bases from J, the gap between germline ends came to 17 bases. CDR1 is WSHSY, CDR2 SAAADI, per germline. The CDR3 spells CASSYRGAMSYEQYF. In nucleotides, the CDR3 is TGCGCCAGCAGTTACCGGGGGGCTATGAGCTACGAGCAGTACTTC.

The chain recombines TRBV28 with TRBJ1-4, with TRBD1 identical over 7 bases. CDR3 length equals 15 residues. Germline-derived CDR1 and CDR2 are MDHEN and SYDVKM. Unmatched junction bases numbered 11, after V lost 5 bases and J lost 8 bases. The chain's CDR3 is CASSPIGAGGEKLFF. DNA of the CDR3: TGTGCCAGCAGTCCCATAGGGGCAGGGGGAGAAAAACTGTTTTTT.

The rearrangement links TRBV3-1 (or the pseudogene TRBV3-2) to TRBJ2-1, with 9 nucleotides matching TRBD2. This CDR3 is 16 amino acids long. Germline CDR1 and CDR2: LGHDT and YNNKEL (reference sequence). Unmatched junction bases numbered 8, after V lost 4 bases and J lost 4 bases. In nucleotides, the CDR3 is TGTGCCAGCAGCCGTACAAGACTAGCGGCATACAATGAGCAGTTCTTC. Translation gives CASSRTRLAAYNEQFF.

The chain combines TRBV5-1 with TRBJ1-1, with 10 bases matching TRBD1. This CDR3 comprises 16 residues. The junction had 11 bases not matched to a gene; V was cut back by 3 bases and J by 6 bases. CDR1 and CDR2 from the germline V gene are SGHRS and YFSETQ. The CDR3 DNA reads as TGCGCCAGCAGCTCTCTACTGACAGGGGGCAGCGCTGAAGCTTTCTTT. It translates to CASSSLLTGGSAEAFF.

V gene TRBV30 combines with J gene TRBJ1-3; D not resolved. Germline-derived CDR1 and CDR2 are GTSNPN and SVGIG (reference sequence). The CDR3 runs to 13 residues. V was pared by 0 bases and J by 8 bases, with 11 bases between. CDR3 amino acids: CAWSVPGRYTIYF. In DNA form, the CDR3 reads TGTGCCTGGAGTGTGCCGGGAAGATACACCATATATTTT.

The rearrangement joins TRBV14 to TRBJ1-1; D gene uncertain. Germline V gives CDR1 SGHDN, CDR2 FVKESK. The ends were cut back, 1 base at V and 10 bases at J, with 7 bases in the middle. CDR3 length: 11 residues. Here the CDR3 reads CASSQGARAFF. CDR3 DNA sequence: TGTGCCAGCAGCCAAGGAGCTAGAGCTTTCTTT.

The V gene is TRBV29-1, the J gene TRBJ2-1, with unresolved D. Trimming removed 8 bases at V and 3 bases at J, with 8 bases between. This CDR3 contains 11 residues. CDR1 SQVTM and CDR2 ANQGSEA come from the germline V gene. The CDR3 DNA reads as TGCAGCTCCTTCAGCTACAATGAGCAGTTCTTC. It translates to CSSFSYNEQFF.

J is TRBJ2-7 and V is TRBV6-5; TRBD1 matches at 7 bases. Germline V gene sequence: CDR1 MNHEY, CDR2 SVGAGI. V was clipped by 6 bases and J by 0 bases; unmatched bases: 8. There are 15 residues in the CDR3. The CDR3 bases are TGTGCCAGCAGATTAAACAGGGGCAGCTCCTACGAGCAGTACTTC. Translating it yields CASRLNRGSSYEQYF.

This clone has just one count. V and J are TRBV27 and TRBJ2-3; 12 positions match TRBD2. The CDR3 is 18 residues long. The ends lost 1 base at V and 3 bases at J; junction bases unmatched: 8. CDR1 MNHEY and CDR2 SMNVEV come from the germline V gene (reference sequence). The CDR3: CASSLYPLAGGRTDTQYF. The CDR3 DNA is TGTGCCAGCAGTTTATACCCCCTAGCGGGAGGGCGTACAGATACGCAGTATTTT.

V is TRBV9 and J is TRBJ1-3, with 9 positions matching TRBD1. Per the germline V gene, CDR1 is SGDLS and CDR2 is YYNGEE. J was trimmed by 2 bases and V by 5 bases; bases with no gene match: 2. This CDR3 comprises 14 residues. The CDR3, as DNA: TGTGCCAGCAGTCGACAGGGGGCTGGAAACACCATATATTTT. Encoded protein: CASSRQGAGNTIYF.

In this sample, this clone turned up many times. V gene TRBV7-2 combines with J gene TRBJ1-5, with 7 bases matching TRBD1. The CDR3 runs 15 residues. With 3 bases clipped from V and 4 bases from J, the junction kept 6 bases outside the gene matches. Germline CDR1 and CDR2: SGHTA and FQGNSA. This chain's CDR3 is CASSFTRGFNQPQHF. As DNA, the CDR3 is TGTGCCAGCAGCTTCACCAGGGGGTTTAATCAGCCCCAGCATTTT.

V gene TRBV6-5 combines with J gene TRBJ2-1, with TRBD2 identical over 7 bases. CDR1 is MNHEY and CDR2 is SVGAGI in the germline V gene. The CDR3 has 15 amino acids. The junction had 3 bases not matched to a gene; V was cut back by 2 bases and J by 2 bases. CDR3 nucleotides: TGTGCCAGCAGTTACACAAGCGGGGCCTACAATGAGCAGTTCTTC. Protein: CASSYTSGAYNEQFF.

The rearrangement uses TRBV5-1 and TRBJ1-1; D ambiguous. The CDR3 consists of 15 residues. Looked up from germline, CDR1 is SGHRS and CDR2 is YFSETQ. Trimming took off 4 bases at V and 2 bases at J, with 15 bases between the two ends. The CDR3, as DNA: TGCGCCAGCAGCAGAGGGTCGGGAACCAACACTGAAGCTTTCTTT. Its protein product is CASSRGSGTNTEAFF. The whole variable domain, filled in from reference TRBV5-1 and TRBJ1-1, reads KAGVTQTPRYLIKTRGQQVTLSCSPISGHRSVSWYQQTPGQGLQFLFEYFSETQRNKGNFPGRFSGRQFSNSRSEMNVSTLELGDSALYLCASSRGSGTNTEAFFGQGTRLTVV.

This clone was observed a few times. The chain recombines TRBV4-1 with TRBJ2-7, with 9 bases lining up with TRBD2. There are 15 residues in the CDR3. CDR1 MGHRA and CDR2 YSYEKL come from the germline V gene. With V trimmed by 3 bases and J by 0 bases, 3 bases remained unmatched. The DNA for the CDR3 is TGCGCCAGCAGCCACCTAGCGGGAAGCTCCTACGAGCAGTACTTC. This sequence encodes CASSHLAGSSYEQYF.

The chain joins TRBV2 to TRBJ2-5; TRBD1 agrees at 8 bases. The CDR3 totals 15 residues. V dropped 2 bases and J dropped 6; count of bases not matched to a gene: 8. Germline V gene sequence: CDR1 SNHLY, CDR2 FYNNEI. The CDR3, as DNA: TGTGCCAGCAGTGAATCTGGACAGGGAGGACAGACCCAGTACTTC. Amino acids: CASSESGQGGQTQYF.

This clone is a singleton in its sample. The chain couples TRBV5-1 to TRBJ2-3; tentative D call: TRBD2 (6 bases). V lost 4 bases, J lost 4 bases, and 13 bases lay in between. The germline CDR1 and CDR2 sequences are SGHRS and YFSETQ. This CDR3 spans 14 amino acids. The CDR3 region is CASSQVGGSDTQYF. DNA for the CDR3: TGCGCCAGCAGCCAGGTTGGAGGGTCAGATACGCAGTATTTT.

The V and J genes are TRBV19 and TRBJ1-1; 7 bases fit TRBD1. The CDR3 extends over 14 amino acids. Germline-derived CDR1 and CDR2 are LNHDA and SQIVND (reference sequence). With V trimmed by 5 bases and J by 6 bases, 9 bases remained unmatched. The CDR3 loop is CASSARQGGAEAFF. The DNA for the CDR3 is TGTGCCAGTAGTGCCCGACAGGGAGGCGCTGAAGCTTTCTTT.

This clone occurred once. The chain uses TRBV19 and TRBJ2-6; no clear D. This CDR3 is built from 15 residues. Germline values: CDR1 LNHDA, CDR2 SQIVND (reference sequence). Trimming removed 1 base from V and 0 bases from J, with 4 bases in between. DNA of the CDR3: TGTGCCAGTAGTATAGTCCTCTCTGGGGCCAACGTCCTGACTTTC. Translated, it gives CASSIVLSGANVLTF. Full variable domain (outside the CDR3, taken from reference TRBV19 and TRBJ2-6): DGGITQSPKYLFRKEGQNVTLSCEQNLNHDAMYWYRQDPGQGLRLIYYSQIVNDFQKGDIAEGYSVSREKKESFPLTVTSAQKNPTAFYLCASSIVLSGANVLTFGAGSRLTVL.

This clone was observed a single time. The rearrangement uses TRBV5-1 and TRBJ2-1, with TRBD1 matching 8 bases. The CDR3 length is 15 residues. Germline-derived CDR1 and CDR2 are SGHRS and YFSETQ. The V and J ends lost 4 bases and 4 bases, in that order; junction bases with no gene match: 7. CDR3 DNA sequence: TGCGCCAGCAGCGCGCAGGGGGCCCTATACAATGAGCAGTTCTTC. This encodes CASSAQGALYNEQFF.

The gene calls are TRBV11-3 and TRBJ1-1; no clear D. This CDR3 contains 12 residues. From germline, CDR1 is SGHNT and CDR2 YENEEA. The germline V and J ends were trimmed by 2 bases and 2 bases, with 3 bases remaining between them. The CDR3 protein is CASSLHNTEAFF. CDR3 coding DNA: TGTGCCAGCAGCTTACATAACACTGAAGCTTTCTTT.

V is TRBV19 and J is TRBJ1-5, with TRBD1 matching over 7 bases. The V segment lost 10 bases and the J segment 2 bases; nucleotides outside the gene matches: 17. The CDR3 consists of 17 residues. The germline V gene has CDR1 LNHDA and CDR2 SQIVND (reference sequence). The CDR3 loop reads CATLDRVRDNGNQPQHF. The CDR3, as DNA: TGTGCCACCTTAGACAGGGTAAGGGATAATGGCAATCAGCCCCAGCATTTT.

This clone was observed a few times. The rearrangement links TRBV19 to TRBJ2-7, with 9 bases matching TRBD2. The CDR3 covers 15 residues. CDR1 and CDR2 (germline): LNHDA, SQIVND (reference sequence). V gave up 5 bases and J gave up 2 bases; unmatched junction bases: 7. CDR3 sequence: CASSPPSGNAYEQYF. CDR3 DNA sequence: TGTGCCAGTAGTCCACCTAGCGGGAATGCCTACGAGCAGTACTTC.

The J gene is TRBJ2-3, the V gene TRBV5-1; D perhaps matches TRBD1 (6 bases). Germline-derived CDR1 and CDR2 are SGHRS and YFSETQ. Trimming cost V 2 bases and J 0 bases, with 13 bases left between them. The CDR3 has 16 residues. CDR3 loop: CASSFGQSTSTDTQYF. For the CDR3, the DNA is TGCGCCAGCAGCTTTGGACAGTCGACTAGCACAGATACGCAGTATTTT.

This chain joins TRBV11-2 and TRBJ2-7; a possible D gene is TRBD1 (5 bases). Looked up from germline, CDR1 is SGHAT and CDR2 is FQNNGV. Trimming left V 3 bases short and J 0 bases short, with 9 bases between. This CDR3 contains 14 residues. The CDR3 region has the DNA TGTGCCAGCAGCTTCGTAGACAGCTCCTACGAGCAGTACTTC. As protein: CASSFVDSSYEQYF.

The CDR3 region is CASSGQGNTGELFF. CDR3 bases: TGTGCCAGCAGCGGACAGGGAAACACCGGGGAGCTGTTTTTT. V and J are TRBV7-7 and TRBJ2-2, with 8 bases matching TRBD1. From germline, CDR1 is SSHAT and CDR2 FNYEAQ (reference sequence). J lost 2 bases, V lost 5 bases, and 1 base had no gene match. This CDR3 is 14 amino acids long.

This clone was detected only once. J is TRBJ1-4 and V is TRBV12-3 or TRBV12-4; D is uncertain. The CDR3 extends over 11 amino acids. Trimming cost V 2 bases and J 7 bases, with 2 bases left between them. CDR3 sequence: CASSLLEKLFF. CDR3 in DNA: TGTGCCAGCAGTTTACTTGAAAAACTGTTTTTT.

This clone was recorded only once. The chain is built from TRBV6-5 and TRBJ1-1; D may be TRBD1 (5 bases). V was trimmed by 8 bases and J by 11 bases, leaving 21 bases between them. The CDR3 consists of 13 residues. Germline loops: CDR1 MNHEY, CDR2 SVGAGI. Here the CDR3 DNA reads TGTGCCAGCTTATCTTATTCAGGGAAATTGGCTTTCTTT. Protein: CASLSYSGKLAFF.

The V and J genes are TRBV10-1 and TRBJ2-7; the D is unclear. The CDR3 is made up of 12 amino acids. Germline values: CDR1 WNHNN, CDR2 SYGVQD (reference sequence). V was cut by 2 bases and J by 6 bases, with 8 bases left in between. The DNA for the CDR3 is TGCGCCAGCAGTGAGGAGACATCCGAGCAGTACTTC. Translation gives CASSEETSEQYF.

The J gene is TRBJ2-7, the V gene TRBV5-4; 12 nucleotides line up with TRBD2. Germline V gene data show CDR1 as SGHNT and CDR2 as YYREEE (reference sequence). The CDR3 runs 15 residues. V lost 3 bases and J lost 3; bases outside the gene matches: 4. CDR3: CASSSGLAGNYEQYF. CDR3 DNA: TGTGCCAGCAGCTCCGGACTAGCGGGGAACTACGAGCAGTACTTC.

The chain joins TRBV29-1 to TRBJ2-3; D remains ambiguous. Per the germline V gene, CDR1 is SQVTM and CDR2 is ANQGSEA. The V and J ends lost 8 bases and 5 bases respectively, with 14 bases between them. This CDR3 region has 12 residues. The CDR3 protein is CSSTKTGDTQYF. CDR3 nucleotides: TGCAGCTCCACTAAGACTGGAGATACGCAGTATTTT.

V is TRBV10-3 and J is TRBJ1-2; D is ambiguous. V lost 0 bases to trimming and J lost 2 bases, with 7 bases between them. The germline V gene has CDR1 ENHRY and CDR2 SYGVKD. This CDR3 comprises 14 residues. The CDR3 DNA reads as TGTGCCATCAGTGAGTCACATGAAAACTATGGCTACACCTTC. Its protein product is CAISESHENYGYTF.

This chain joins TRBV9 and TRBJ2-1; 10 positions match TRBD1. The CDR3 consists of 14 residues. Trimming took 4 bases from V and 8 from J; bases not matched to a gene: 6. Per germline, CDR1 SGDLS and CDR2 YYNGEE. The CDR3 sequence is CASSPRDRGDEQFF. CDR3 DNA: TGTGCCAGCAGCCCACGGGACAGGGGTGATGAGCAGTTCTTC.